This TCR beta chain was observed in a study of vaccination effects on CD4 cells after COVID-19 (dated by TCRdb to the early 2020s). In the study overall: In the ViraFEST assay, PBMC were stimulated with viral peptide pools, and TCR sequencing was then used to find antigen-specific CD4+ T cell clonotypes based on their expansion. Each participant received two doses of an mRNA SARS-CoV-2 vaccine, either BNT162b2 or mRNA-1273. Some 2.2 million PBMC per well were cultured in IMDM with about 4.8% human AB serum, 10 IU/ml IL-2 and gentamicin, plus 10 ug/ml peptides. SARS-CoV-2 spike-specific CD4+ TCR repertoires were compared before and after mRNA vaccination in COVID-19 convalescent patients and in infection-naive vaccine recipients. Altogether, approximately 10 COVID-19 convalescent patients and 4 SARS-CoV-2-naive healthy vaccine recipients made up the full study. The Oncomine TCR Beta short-read assay on an Illumina iSeq 100 was used to sequence cultures from other donors in the study.

What the work shows at the level of the full study, not this receptor alone: At late post-vaccination timepoints, both infection-induced and vaccine-induced clones showed marked clonal contraction, consistent with waning T cell responses. Among healthy vaccine recipients, nearly all vaccine-induced clones were SARS-CoV-2 mono-reactive, and just 1 of 255 was cross-reactive with common cold coronaviruses. Only a small number of convalescent patients were included, and no early post-infection timepoints were available, which limited the study.

On this clone itself: What this receptor recognizes is not known. No qualities accompany the bases; no much larger clone lies one base away.

After around 10 days of culture, CD4+ T cells were isolated with the EasySep CD4+ T cell isolation kit. The absence of prior SARS-CoV-2 infection in healthy vaccine recipients was confirmed by negative nucleocapsid antibodies before and after vaccination. Half of the culture medium was replaced with fresh IL-2-containing medium on days 3 and 7. Unless otherwise noted, each peptide stimulation condition was cultured in triplicate wells. PBMC were separated from whole blood using Ficoll-Paque Plus gradient centrifugation and were then either cryopreserved at -140C or used fresh. Genomic DNA was extracted from cultured CD4+ T cells with the QIAamp micro DNA kit. The CDR3 holds 15 amino acids from the cysteine to the phenylalanine. The sequence is cut down to CDR3 DNA, 45 bases in frame from base 1. V loses 5 bases of germline sequence and J loses 4 bases, and the interval between the two ends is 15 bases. CDR1 and CDR2, per the germline V gene (reference sequence), are LNHNV and YYDKDF.

Library prep was done by the immunoSEQ multiplex PCR assay. TCR beta CDR3 sequencing was performed on DNA from the cultured, isolated CD4+ T cells. The study's own analysis went as follows. The analysis removed non-productive TCR sequences, trimmed reads to the CDR3 region, and retained only CDR3s that were 7 or more amino acids long. Antigen-specific clonotypes were identified using the MANAFEST web app by comparison of expansion in peptide wells against reference cultures. To count as positive, a clone had to show expansion at FDR<0.05 compared with the reference and with all other wells, an odds ratio above 5, and a frequency above 0.1% in two replicate wells. A clonotype was defined as cross-reactive if the clonotype was significantly expanded both in SARS-CoV-2 spike wells and in at least one common cold coronavirus spike condition. Levenshtein distance calculated with the stringdist R package was used to assess CDR3 similarity, and unrooted trees were constructed with ape in R 3.6.1. Here the immuneACCESS table is served through TCRdb, limited to in-frame sequences with V and J called. Missing clones are a known gap in these copies; in checked studies unresolved V genes cover under half, and the rest lacks a known reason. That table furnishes V, J and clone size, whereas the DNA furnished D and trimming. In all, the sample holds approximately 31,000 clones, and 70% of those were seen once. The top ten constitute approximately 3.6% of the sample.

The sample here was CD4+ T cells from PBMCs cultured without peptide, taken before COVID-19 vaccination. The chain employs TRBV15 and TRBJ1-3, with the D gene uncertain. This TCR derives from a human donor who received a COVID-19 vaccine. The CDR3 region: CATSYDNRYGNTIYF. The sequenced DNA is TGTGCCACCAGCTACGACAATCGGTACGGAAACACCATATATTTT.